Each of the 22 T cell receptor beta chains below was sequenced from the same sample in a study of blood T cells in healthy people across ages. Alongside a J-beta primer mix, a sample-barcoded 5' primer served in a second PCR lasting roughly 6 to 11 cycles. TCRdb re-derived calls from the 5' RACE reads in MiXCR, one entry per CDR3 protein. The sample has some 760,000 distinct CDR3 sequences, around 25% seen once; the top ten hold just under 9.5%. A further study also used this sample, focusing on T cells of mothers and their children.

The sample comprised blood. These receptors all stem from a boy aged 10-17 years in good health.

In this sample, this clonotype turned up many times. The rearrangement uses TRBV18 and TRBJ2-5; D is unresolved. CDR1 and CDR2 (germline): KGHSH, LQKENI. V lost 0 bases, J lost 4 bases, and 6 bases lay in between. This CDR3 contains 13 residues. The CDR3 coding sequence is TGTGCCAGCTCACCACCGGTGGGAGAGACCCAGTACTTC. Translation: CASSPPVGETQYF.

This clonotype was detected a few times. The V and J genes are TRBV20-1 and TRBJ2-5; possibly TRBD1 for D (7 bases). CDR3 length: 14 amino acids. The V end lost 0 bases, the J end lost 5 bases, and 13 bases lay between the germline ends. Germline CDR1 is DFQATT and CDR2 is SNEGSKA (reference sequence). CDR3 protein: CSAREGAGGETQYF. CDR3 coding DNA: TGCAGTGCTAGAGAGGGGGCAGGGGGGGAGACCCAGTACTTC.

This chain uses TRBV5-6 with TRBJ2-5, with D perhaps TRBD2 (6 bases). Trimming stripped 4 bases from V and 5 bases from J, with 12 bases between. The CDR3 extends over 13 amino acids. CDR1 and CDR2 from the germline V gene are SGHDT and YYEEEE. This chain's CDR3 is CASSTTSAETQYF. For the CDR3, the DNA is TGTGCCAGCAGCACGACTAGTGCGGAGACCCAGTACTTC.

The chain has TRBV7-9 and TRBJ2-1; TRBD2 matches at 9 bases. Germline values: CDR1 SEHNR, CDR2 FQNEAQ (reference sequence). CDR3 size: 16 residues. J was trimmed by 8 bases and V by 5 bases; bases with no gene match: 13. The CDR3 spells CASSPPPAGGVDEQFF. The CDR3 DNA reads as TGTGCCAGCAGCCCGCCACCAGCGGGAGGTGTAGATGAGCAGTTCTTC.

This clonotype occurred a few times. The rearrangement links TRBV3-1 to TRBJ2-5; no clear D. Trimming stripped 1 base from V and 0 bases from J, with 6 bases between. Germline CDR1 reads LGHDT; CDR2 reads YNNKEL (reference sequence). The CDR3 is 14 amino acids. The CDR3, as DNA: TGTGCCAGCAGCCAAGGTGCCAACCAAGAGACCCAGTACTTC. This sequence encodes CASSQGANQETQYF.

The V and J genes are TRBV7-2 and TRBJ2-7, with 7 positions matching TRBD2. Germline V gene data show CDR1 as SGHTA and CDR2 as FQGNSA. The CDR3 runs to 15 residues. The ends lost 4 bases at V and 4 bases at J; junction bases unmatched: 10. For the CDR3, the DNA is TGTGCCAGCAGCTACACCTTAAGCGGGGTTTACGAGCAGTACTTC. It codes for CASSYTLSGVYEQYF.

The genes are TRBV6-2 or TRBV6-3 and TRBJ2-1; the match to TRBD2 covers 8 bases. Losses at the gene ends were 2 bases for V and 2 bases for J; bases not matched to a gene: 14. Germline assignment: CDR1 MNHEY and CDR2 SVGEGT. CDR3 size: 19 residues. The chain's CDR3 is CASSYATGGRDPTYNEQFF. CDR3 DNA: TGTGCCAGCAGTTACGCGACGGGGGGGCGGGATCCCACCTACAATGAGCAGTTCTTC.

This clonotype was seen more than once but under ten times. This chain links TRBV4-1 with TRBJ2-2; D tentatively fits TRBD1 or TRBD2 (6 bases each). There are 15 residues in the CDR3. Germline V gives CDR1 MGHRA, CDR2 YSYEKL. Trimming removed 5 bases from V and 8 bases from J, with 18 bases in between. The CDR3 DNA reads as TGCGCCAGCAGCGACCGGGACACCGGGGGTGGGGAGCTGTTTTTT. Translation: CASSDRDTGGGELFF.

At least ten counts were recorded for this clonotype. The chain is built from TRBV6-4 and TRBJ2-2; 10 bases agree with TRBD2. V shed 4 bases and J 3 bases; nucleotides not matched to a gene: 2. The CDR3 has 15 residues. The germline V gene encodes CDR1 MRHNA and CDR2 SNTAGT. The chain's CDR3 is CASSASGSDTGELFF. The CDR3 nucleotides read TGTGCCAGCAGTGCTAGCGGGAGTGACACCGGGGAGCTGTTTTTT.

This clonotype occurred a few times. This chain connects TRBV27 to TRBJ2-5; 9 bases are shared with TRBD1. The J call is uncertain, as TRBJ2-7 better fits the DNA end. The CDR3 has 15 amino acids. Germline V CDR1 and CDR2: MNHEY, SMNVEV (reference sequence). Written as DNA, the CDR3 is TGTGCCAGCAGTTTAACGGACAGGGGAGACTACGAGCAGTACTTC. This encodes CASSLTDRGDYEQYF.

The CDR3 is CASSLAETGELFF. CDR3 DNA: TGTGCCAGCAGTTTAGCTGAAACCGGGGAGCTGTTTTTT. This chain links TRBV12-3 or TRBV12-4 with TRBJ2-2, with D uncertain. Deletions cut 0 bases from V and 5 bases from J, with 4 bases between. The CDR3 extends over 13 amino acids.

Concerning this clonotype: Since no conserved phenylalanine or tryptophan closes the CDR3, a read error is the likely cause. Here the CDR3 DNA reads TGCGCCAGCAGAGGACACGAGACTTCACCCCTCCACTCT. Translation: CASRGHETSPLHS. The genes are TRBV5-1 and TRBJ1-6; possibly TRBD1 for D (5 bases). This CDR3 has 13 amino acids. Trimming cost V 5 bases and J 9 bases, with 12 bases left between them. CDR1 SGHRS and CDR2 YFSETQ come from the germline V gene.

The genes are TRBV27 and TRBJ1-2; the D gene is possibly TRBD1 (6 bases). The V gene's germline CDR1 is MNHEY and CDR2 SMNVEV (reference sequence). With 5 bases removed from V and 4 bases from J, the gap between germline ends came to 17 bases. This CDR3 is 15 amino acids long. CDR3 residues: CASSTRAGGLYGYTF. CDR3 coding DNA: TGTGCCAGCAGTACTAGGGCGGGGGGCCTCTATGGCTACACCTTC.

The J gene is TRBJ1-1, the V gene TRBV20-1, with D tentatively TRBD1 (6 bases). The CDR3 spans 12 residues. Per germline, CDR1 DFQATT and CDR2 SNEGSKA (reference sequence). The V end was cut by 6 bases, the J end by 1 base, with 9 bases between. CDR3 DNA sequence: TGCAGTGCGGGGACACCGAACACTGAAGCTTTCTTT. Protein: CSAGTPNTEAFF.

The chain is built from TRBV9 and TRBJ2-7; D is ambiguous. V dropped 4 bases and J dropped 6 bases, with 11 bases sitting between them. CDR3 size: 12 residues. The germline V gene encodes CDR1 SGDLS and CDR2 YYNGEE. The CDR3: CASSSPMGEQYF. For the CDR3, the DNA is TGTGCCAGCAGCTCCCCCATGGGCGAGCAGTACTTC.

On this clonotype itself: This sequence may be a read error, since a much larger clone differs from it by one base. The CDR3 here is CASSKNTGSQETRYF. For the CDR3, the DNA is TGCGCCAGCAGCAAAAATACAGGGTCACAAGAGACCCGGTACTTC. The chain carries TRBV5-1 and TRBJ2-7; perhaps TRBD1 as D (6 bases). V lost 4 bases and J lost 12, with 26 bases in between. Germline assignment: CDR1 SGHRS and CDR2 YFSETQ. The CDR3 has 15 residues.

The rearrangement uses TRBV28 and TRBJ2-3; no clear D gene. V lost 5 bases and J 2 bases, leaving 14 bases between the germline ends. The CDR3 is made up of 15 amino acids. Germline-derived CDR1 and CDR2 are MDHEN and SYDVKM. The CDR3 nucleotides read TGTGCCAGCAGTCCACGGCTAGACCTCACAGATACGCAGTATTTT. This codes for CASSPRLDLTDTQYF.

This clonotype came up a few times. This CDR3 reads CASSPDSNYEQYF. The CDR3 DNA reads TGCGCCAGCAGCCCGGACAGTAATTACGAGCAGTACTTC. The J gene is TRBJ2-5, the V gene TRBV4-1; TRBD1 is a possible D gene (6 bases). The J call could be wrong; TRBJ2-7 is a better fit for the DNA end. This CDR3 is built from 13 residues. CDR1 is MGHRA, CDR2 YSYEKL, per germline.

V is TRBV20-1 and J is TRBJ2-5; 8 bases are shared with TRBD2. V lost 3 bases and J lost 1; bases outside the gene matches: 4. Germline CDR1 and CDR2: DFQATT and SNEGSKA (reference sequence). This CDR3 has 14 residues. The CDR3 protein is CSARLAGPQETQYF. The CDR3 nucleotides are TGCAGTGCTAGGTTAGCGGGACCCCAAGAGACCCAGTACTTC.

J is TRBJ2-7 and V is TRBV7-8; the match to TRBD1 covers 8 bases. V lost 5 bases and J lost 3; bases outside the gene matches: 21. This CDR3 is built from 19 residues. Germline V CDR1 and CDR2: SGHVS, FQNEAQ. Written as DNA, the CDR3 is TGTGCCAGCAGCGGCCCCGGGACAGGATTGTCCCTGGGCCGCTACGAGCAGTACTTC. Its protein product is CASSGPGTGLSLGRYEQYF.

Regarding this clonotype: The germline gene is not matched at one end of the junction; a read error may be the cause. The V gene is TRBV5-1, the J gene TRBJ2-7; 8 nucleotides agree with TRBD2. The last part of the DNA fits TRBJ2-1 better; the J call may be wrong. Germline V gene sequence: CDR1 SGHRS, CDR2 YFSETQ. The CDR3 length is 13 residues. The CDR3 loop reads CVSSGSGRYEQFF. The CDR3 DNA reads as TGCGTCAGCAGCGGGAGCGGGAGATATGAGCAGTTCTTC.

This clonotype was seen more than once but under ten times. The chain is built from TRBV5-5 and TRBJ2-5; 7 bases match TRBD1. Germline V gene data show CDR1 as SGHKS and CDR2 as YYEKEE (reference sequence). The CDR3 covers 15 residues. The V and J ends lost 1 base and 2 bases, in that order; junction bases with no gene match: 5. In nucleotides, the CDR3 is TGTGCCAGCAGCTTGCACCCGGGACAGCAAGAGACCCAGTACTTC. Its protein product is CASSLHPGQQETQYF.